These 21 T cell receptor beta chains came from one sample sequenced in a study of radiation and T cells in renal cell carcinoma. The time point was: blood 2 weeks post-SBRT. Treatment described: 15 Gy SBRT to primary tumor, nephrectomy 4 weeks later. Some clones are missing from TCRdb's copy, which holds only in-frame ones; the method was immunoSEQ multiplex PCR. The data show about 130,000 clones, with 85% to 90% seen just once and 4.5% to 7.5% held by the top ten. The starting material was blood, obtained from a patient whose treatment included radiotherapy and nephrectomy. The receptors here all came from a woman in her 70s with renal cell carcinoma.

The chain employs TRBV5-1 and TRBJ2-1; 7 nucleotides match TRBD1. The CDR3 has 14 residues. Trimming at V came to 4 bases and at J to 10 bases, leaving 11 bases not matched to a gene. CDR1 and CDR2 from the germline V gene are SGHRS and YFSETQ. The CDR3 sequence: CASSGSRDSGEQFF. The CDR3 coding sequence is TGCGCCAGCAGCGGATCCCGGGACAGTGGGGAGCAGTTCTTC.

The chain joins TRBV5-1 to TRBJ2-1; D ambiguous. Germline V gives CDR1 SGHRS, CDR2 YFSETQ. Trimming removed 3 bases at V and 0 bases at J, with 13 bases between. This CDR3 comprises 16 residues. The CDR3 DNA is TGCGCCAGCAGCTCAGGACCTTGGGGCTCCTACAATGAGCAGTTCTTC. Translated, it gives CASSSGPWGSYNEQFF.

In this sample, this clone turned up once. The chain links TRBV30 to TRBJ1-3, with 10 bases fitting TRBD1. CDR1 and CDR2 (germline): GTSNPN, SVGIG (reference sequence). This CDR3 contains 16 residues. The trim removed 1 base at V and 3 bases at J, leaving 6 bases unmatched. CDR3 sequence: CAWSGGQGEFGNTIYF. In nucleotides, the CDR3 is TGTGCCTGGAGTGGAGGACAGGGGGAATTTGGAAACACCATATATTTT.

The chain carries TRBV4-1 and TRBJ2-3; D is uncertain. Germline V gives CDR1 MGHRA, CDR2 YSYEKL. The V gene lost 2 bases and the J gene lost 0 bases, with 12 bases spanning the gap. This CDR3 has 16 amino acids. Here the CDR3 reads CASSQKGISSTDTQYF. For the CDR3, the DNA is TGCGCCAGCAGCCAAAAGGGAATTTCTAGCACAGATACGCAGTATTTT.

This rearrangement joins TRBV5-1 to TRBJ1-4; D is undetermined. The V gene lost 2 bases and the J gene lost 5 bases, with 10 bases spanning the gap. Per germline, CDR1 SGHRS and CDR2 YFSETQ. The CDR3 loop spans 14 amino acids. CDR3 amino acids: CASSFGSGNEKLFF. CDR3 coding DNA: TGCGCCAGCAGCTTCGGGTCGGGAAATGAAAAACTGTTTTTT. Together with reference TRBV5-1 and TRBJ1-4, the CDR3 gives the full variable domain: KAGVTQTPRYLIKTRGQQVTLSCSPISGHRSVSWYQQTPGQGLQFLFEYFSETQRNKGNFPGRFSGRQFSNSRSEMNVSTLELGDSALYLCASSFGSGNEKLFFGSGTQLSVL.

The V and J genes are TRBV11-2 and TRBJ1-4; D gene uncertain. Germline V CDR1 and CDR2: SGHAT, FQNNGV. This CDR3 contains 15 residues. V dropped 0 bases and J dropped 0 bases, with 5 bases sitting between them. CDR3 sequence: CASSLEQTTNEKLFF. CDR3 in DNA: TGTGCCAGCAGCTTAGAACAGACAACTAATGAAAAACTGTTTTTT.

The J gene is TRBJ2-6, the V gene TRBV18, with 7 bases lining up with TRBD1. CDR3 length: 15 amino acids. Trimming cost V 5 bases and J 1 base; bases outside gene matches: 2. Per germline, CDR1 KGHSH and CDR2 LQKENI. The CDR3 reads CASSVTGSGANVLTF. The CDR3 nucleotides read TGTGCCAGCTCAGTGACAGGGTCTGGGGCCAACGTCCTGACTTTC.

The V call is TRBV30, the J call TRBJ2-3; 8 positions agree with TRBD1. V shed 0 bases, J shed 7 bases, and the junction held 9 bases outside the gene matches. Germline CDR1 GTSNPN, CDR2 SVGIG (reference sequence). The CDR3 loop spans 15 amino acids. This CDR3 is CAWSVGRGLLYTQYF. As DNA, the CDR3 is TGTGCCTGGAGTGTGGGCAGGGGGCTTTTGTATACGCAGTATTTT.

V is TRBV5-1 and J is TRBJ1-2, with 9 bases lining up with TRBD1. This CDR3 has 15 residues. The V gene's germline CDR1 is SGHRS and CDR2 YFSETQ. V shed 0 bases and J 6 bases; nucleotides not matched to a gene: 6. CDR3 loop: CASSLGTGVINGYTF. The CDR3 DNA follows: TGCGCCAGCAGCTTGGGGACAGGGGTGATCAATGGCTACACCTTC.

The chain has TRBV29-1 and TRBJ1-1; 9 bases line up with TRBD1. This CDR3 is built from 11 residues. Germline lookup yields CDR1 SQVTM and CDR2 ANQGSEA. V lost 6 bases and J lost 11; bases outside the gene matches: 7. The CDR3 spells CSVIRDRVAFF. In DNA form, the CDR3 reads TGCAGCGTCATCCGGGACAGGGTTGCTTTCTTT.

This chain uses TRBV28 with TRBJ1-2, with D possibly TRBD1 on 5 matching bases. V lost 5 bases, J lost 1 base, and 17 bases lay in between. Germline V gene lookup returns CDR1 MDHEN and CDR2 SYDVKM. The CDR3 spans 16 residues. CDR3 DNA: TGTGCCAGCAGTCCCCCCCCAGGGAGGGGTAACTATGGCTACACCTTC. Translated, it gives CASSPPPGRGNYGYTF.

This clone was recorded only once. The chain couples TRBV5-1 to TRBJ2-7; D unresolved. Germline V lookup: CDR1 SGHRS, CDR2 YFSETQ. This CDR3 contains 14 residues. Trimming removed 2 bases at V and 6 bases at J, with 15 bases between. CDR3 DNA sequence: TGCGCCAGCAGCTTCGGCACCACAAACGGCGAGCAGTACTTC. Amino acid sequence: CASSFGTTNGEQYF. The full variable domain, completed using reference TRBV5-1 and TRBJ2-7, is KAGVTQTPRYLIKTRGQQVTLSCSPISGHRSVSWYQQTPGQGLQFLFEYFSETQRNKGNFPGRFSGRQFSNSRSEMNVSTLELGDSALYLCASSFGTTNGEQYFGPGTRLTVT.

The chain combines TRBV6-5 with TRBJ1-1, with D tentatively TRBD1 (5 bases). This CDR3 is built from 13 residues. Germline CDR1 and CDR2: MNHEY and SVGAGI. V gave up 7 bases and J gave up 0 bases, with 9 bases separating them. This CDR3 is CASTGGLNTEAFF. The CDR3 DNA reads TGTGCCAGCACCGGGGGTCTGAACACTGAAGCTTTCTTT.

This sequence joins TRBV27 and TRBJ2-7, with D possibly being TRBD1 (5 bases). The CDR3 sequence is 13 residues long. Germline V CDR1 and CDR2: MNHEY, SMNVEV (reference sequence). With 5 bases removed from V and 3 bases from J, the gap between germline ends came to 11 bases. The CDR3 here is CASSLRQNYEQYF. DNA for the CDR3: TGTGCCAGCAGTCTCCGACAGAACTACGAGCAGTACTTC.

This clone occurred a few times. The chain employs TRBV7-2 and TRBJ1-1, with unresolved D. The CDR3 consists of 14 residues. CDR1 SGHTA and CDR2 FQGNSA come from the germline V gene. V dropped 1 base and J dropped 6 bases, with 12 bases sitting between them. The CDR3 here is CASSLELNTAEAFF. Written as DNA, the CDR3 is TGTGCCAGCAGCTTAGAGCTAAACACAGCTGAAGCTTTCTTT.

V and J are TRBV27 and TRBJ2-7, with D perhaps matching TRBD2 (7 bases). In germline, CDR1 is MNHEY, CDR2 SMNVEV (reference sequence). The CDR3 covers 19 residues. Deletions cut 2 bases from V and 2 bases from J, with 25 bases between. In DNA, the CDR3 is TGTGCCAGCAGTTTAAAGGGGCCGTACCGGGGGGCGACGGCCTACGAGCAGTACTTC. Translation: CASSLKGPYRGATAYEQYF.

This clone appeared a single time. The chain is built from TRBV2 and TRBJ2-3; D may match TRBD1 or TRBD2 (5 bases each). Trimming cost V 3 bases and J 6 bases, with 19 bases left between them. Germline CDR1 and CDR2: SNHLY and FYNNEI. CDR3 length: 16 amino acids. Written as DNA, the CDR3 is TGTGCCAGCAGTGAGGGGGTTTTATGGGGCCTGGATACGCAGTATTTT. Translating it yields CASSEGVLWGLDTQYF.

CDR3 sequence (DNA): TGTGCCAGCAGCCCACCGGACAGCCTCTTTCAGCAGTACTTC. Its translation: CASSPPDSLFQQYF. The chain recombines TRBV5-6 with TRBJ2-5; TRBD1 might be the D (6 bases). The CDR3 consists of 14 residues. V shed 4 bases and J shed 11 bases, with 21 bases lying between them. CDR1 is SGHDT and CDR2 is YYEEEE in the germline V gene.

The gene calls are TRBV7-9 and TRBJ1-3, with a weak D call TRBD1 (6 bases). Germline lookup yields CDR1 SEHNR and CDR2 FQNEAQ (reference sequence). The CDR3 runs to 17 residues. Trimming removed 0 bases from V and 5 bases from J, with 17 bases in between. The CDR3 sequence: CASSLAAAGDRRNTIYF. As DNA, the CDR3 is TGTGCCAGCAGCTTAGCCGCGGCAGGGGATCGTAGAAACACCATATATTTT.

This chain connects TRBV4-3 to TRBJ1-1; no definite D call. CDR3 length: 13 residues. CDR1 and CDR2 (germline): LGHNA, YSLEER. V was shortened by 0 bases and J by 5 bases, with 7 bases between the two germline ends. As DNA, the CDR3 is TGCGCCAGCAGCCAAGATATGGGGACTGAAGCTTTCTTT. It encodes CASSQDMGTEAFF.

The rearrangement uses TRBV7-3 and TRBJ2-3, with 7 bases matching TRBD1. The CDR3 extends over 15 amino acids. With V trimmed by 2 bases and J by 4 bases, 6 bases remained unmatched. Germline V gene lookup returns CDR1 SGHTA and CDR2 FQGTGA. The CDR3 sequence: CASSLLDRNPDTQYF. The CDR3 DNA follows: TGTGCCAGCAGCTTACTGGACAGGAACCCAGATACGCAGTATTTT.